What follows describes a single T cell receptor beta chain. Its antigen is unidentified. The data were obtained in a study of cytomegalovirus exposure and HLA in healthy donors. Across the study: Around 87 million unique TCRs, all from HLA-typed donors, were included in an early release of the data.

V shed 2 bases and J 7 bases; nucleotides not matched to a gene: 8. This CDR3 has 15 residues. Germline V gene sequence: CDR1 LNHNV, CDR2 YYDKDF (reference sequence). Among the donors, all were healthy bone marrow donors. Study observations and caveats: In a later analysis, an Asian-associated ancestry cluster reportedly showed fewer N-insertions than the 666-donor mean. Researchers catalogued under 200 TCR beta chains as cytomegalovirus-associated.

The PCR ran on 60 Vbeta and 13 Jbeta primers. Profiled with immunoSEQ multiplex PCR; TCRdb holds only in-frame clones, not every one. Of about 120,000 clones listed, about three quarters are singletons. The chain couples TRBV15 to TRBJ1-2; 9 bases map to TRBD1. This receptor was taken from a woman aged 40 to 50 in good health and CMV-seropositive. Sequencing used PBMCs. Here the CDR3 DNA reads TGTGCCACCAGCAGAACTACAGGGGGCAGAAGTGGCTACACCTTC. Protein sequence: CATSRTTGGRSGYTF.